The source of this TCR beta chain is a study of blood T cell repertoires in COVID-19. About the study: Nucleic acid was either cDNA or gDNA, and it came from T cells, B-cell-depleted T cells, or PBMCs.

Germline assignment: CDR1 MDHEN and CDR2 SYDVKM. CDR3 size: 15 residues. The V end was cut by 6 bases, the J end by 4 bases, with 18 bases between. Living in roughly 25 US areas, the participants were between roughly 18 and 89 years of age. Among Cohort 3 donors, those recovered had two negative PCRs, clearance, or symptom resolution. Original handling: Reference gene primer amplification in the assay estimated nucleated cell counts. This table comes from immunoSEQ multiplex PCR, and its TCRdb copy is limited to in-frame clones, with some not included. That table is the source of V, J and clone size, and D and trimming were worked out from the DNA. The table has roughly 370,000 clones, 87% seen once.

Material for sequencing was PBMCs or T cells enriched from blood (not recorded which). The chain combines TRBV28 with TRBJ1-2; the D is unclear. The receptor's source is a woman aged 50 to 60 who had recovered from COVID-19. For the CDR3, the DNA is TGTGCCAGCAGCCCTCTGAGAGGTTCGATCTATGGCTACACCTTC. This translates into CASSPLRGSIYGYTF.